This TCR beta chain was identified in a study of OX40 agonist ivuxolimab in advanced cancers. Profiling relied on immunoSEQ multiplex PCR, and the TCRdb table lists in-frame clones only, not all of them. Here the sample spans 99,000 or so clones, about 92% being singletons. This receptor was identified in an adult with an advanced solid tumor such as melanoma, head and neck, liver or kidney cancer. Sequenced material: CD4+ or CD8+ T cells sorted from blood, taken in a trial of the OX40 agonist ivuxolimab.

This CDR3 reads CAWSIGLAGGKQFF. The CDR3 nucleotides are TGTGCCTGGAGTATTGGACTAGCGGGAGGAAAGCAGTTCTTC. The J gene is TRBJ2-1, the V gene TRBV30; TRBD2 matches at 14 bases. Germline lookup yields CDR1 GTSNPN and CDR2 SVGIG (reference sequence). With 2 bases clipped from V and 11 bases from J, the junction kept 5 bases outside the gene matches. The CDR3 totals 14 residues.